This TCR beta chain originates from a study of cytomegalovirus exposure and HLA in healthy donors. Profiling relied on immunoSEQ multiplex PCR, and the TCRdb table lists in-frame clones only, not all of them. The table shows fewer than 250,000 clones, with 80% to 85% occurring only once. Germline CDR1 is SGHKS and CDR2 is YYEKEE (reference sequence). Between the trimmed V and J ends, which lost 3 bases and 1 base, there was a span of 8 bases. The length of the CDR3 is 14 residues. Source material: PBMCs. The rearrangement joins TRBV5-5 to TRBJ1-3; D is unresolved. This TCR was recovered from a woman in her twenties or thirties in good health and CMV-seropositive. As DNA, the CDR3 is TGTGCCAGCAGCTCCAGCGGTTCTGGAAACACCATATATTTT. This sequence encodes CASSSSGSGNTIYF.